This T cell receptor (beta chain) was documented in a study of T cells expressing NK-cell markers. Study information: Within the sequenced cohort of eight donors, seven exhibited HCMV seropositivity and one was seronegative.

TCR beta cDNA was made by 5'RACE template switching with UMIs. No DNA is given; TCRdb re-called the 5' RACE reads and lists each CDR3 protein once. Recorded for this sample: 250,000 or so distinct CDR3 sequences. Germline values: CDR1 DFQATT, CDR2 SNEGSKA (reference sequence). The CDR3 has 11 residues. The specimen sequenced was blood T cells: a sorted CD56 or NKG2C T cell subset, CD4+ or CD8+ T cells, or bulk PBMC T cells (not recorded which). The chain employs TRBV20-1 and TRBJ1-4. This receptor was taken from a woman between 18 and 75 years old in good health. The chain's CDR3 is CSATTNEKLFF.